The T cell receptor (beta chain) described here comes from a study of blood T cell repertoires in COVID-19. The CDR3 extends over 17 amino acids. Germline V gene lookup returns CDR1 LNHDA and CDR2 SQIVND (reference sequence). V was pared by 5 bases and J by 0 bases, with 5 bases of the junction left unmatched. Authors' methods: Nucleated cell number was recorded as an estimate derived from reference gene primer amplification. Here immunoSEQ multiplex PCR was the method, and the copy in TCRdb shows in-frame clones only, minus some. That table gives V, J and clone size, and the DNA gave D and trimming. This repertoire shows more than 85,000 clones, roughly 91% found once; its top ten account for about 3.5%.

The sequencing input was peripheral blood. The TCR was taken from a woman between 45 and 60 years old with acute or convalescent COVID-19. This sequence joins TRBV19 and TRBJ2-3; TRBD2 aligns across 13 bases. The CDR3 DNA sequence: TGTGCCAGTAGTGCACCGGGACTAGCGGGAAGCACAGATACGCAGTATTTT. Its protein is CASSAPGLAGSTDTQYF.